A single sample is the source of the 20 T cell receptor beta chains below, sequenced in a study of blood T cell repertoires in COVID-19. TCRdb's table, derived via immunoSEQ multiplex PCR, lists solely in-frame clones and lacks some. The sample lists some 50,000 clones, 80% to 85% seen once, with around 2.7% in the top ten. The material sequenced was peripheral blood. The source is a man between 50 and 59 years old with acute or convalescent COVID-19.

The chain uses TRBV28 and TRBJ2-1; TRBD2 agrees at 15 bases. Germline V gene sequence: CDR1 MDHEN, CDR2 SYDVKM. With 2 bases clipped from V and 6 bases from J, the junction kept 5 bases outside the gene matches. The CDR3 is made up of 17 amino acids. The CDR3: CASSLAGTSGRFNEQFF. CDR3 sequence (DNA): TGTGCCAGCAGTTTAGCCGGGACTAGCGGGAGGTTCAATGAGCAGTTCTTC. The variable domain in full, completed from reference TRBV28 and TRBJ2-1, reads DVKVTQSSRYLVKRTGEKVFLECVQDMDHENMFWYRQDPGLGLRLIYFSYDVKMKEKGDIPEGYSVSREKKERFSLILESASTNQTSMYLCASSLAGTSGRFNEQFFGPGTRLTVL.

The V and J genes are TRBV5-4 and TRBJ1-2, with 9 bases aligning to TRBD1. Trimming at V came to 2 bases and at J to 5 bases, leaving 4 bases not matched to a gene. This CDR3 is 14 amino acids long. CDR1 and CDR2 (germline): SGHNT, YYREEE (reference sequence). CDR3 region: CASSFGTGWYGYTF. The DNA for the CDR3 is TGTGCCAGCAGCTTTGGGACAGGGTGGTATGGCTACACCTTC.

V gene TRBV6-6 combines with J gene TRBJ2-7, with TRBD1 identical over 8 bases. J was trimmed by 7 bases and V by 3 bases; bases with no gene match: 11. Germline CDR1 and CDR2: MNHNY and SVGAGI (reference sequence). The CDR3 is made up of 15 amino acids. CDR3 loop: CASSYDRGYGEEQYF. CDR3 coding DNA: TGTGCCAGCAGTTATGACAGGGGCTACGGGGAGGAGCAGTACTTC.

The chain uses TRBV28 and TRBJ2-5; no reliable D call. V lost 4 bases to trimming and J lost 1 base, with 13 bases between them. Germline-derived CDR1 and CDR2 are MDHEN and SYDVKM. CDR3 size: 15 residues. The DNA for the CDR3 is TGTGCCAGCAGTTCGAGGCGAGCCCTCCAAGAGACCCAGTACTTC. Its translation is CASSSRRALQETQYF.

This clone appeared a single time. The rearrangement uses TRBV5-6 and TRBJ1-1; possibly TRBD1 for D (5 bases). The germline V and J ends were trimmed by 4 bases and 5 bases, with 15 bases remaining between them. CDR3 length: 14 residues. Germline values: CDR1 SGHDT, CDR2 YYEEEE. The CDR3 reads CASSLLTVGTEAFF. The CDR3 coding sequence is TGTGCCAGCAGCCTGCTGACAGTGGGGACTGAAGCTTTCTTT.

The CDR3 bases are TGTGCCAGCAGTTTATCGAGCGGGAGATCCTACGAGCAGTACTTC. Translation gives CASSLSSGRSYEQYF. The rearrangement uses TRBV27 and TRBJ2-7; TRBD2 matches at 8 bases. From germline, CDR1 is MNHEY and CDR2 SMNVEV (reference sequence). The CDR3 has 15 amino acids. V shed 0 bases, J shed 1 base, and the junction held 2 bases outside the gene matches.

This chain connects TRBV6-5 to TRBJ2-7; TRBD1 aligns across 12 bases. The V and J ends lost 2 bases and 3 bases, in that order; junction bases with no gene match: 5. The CDR3 runs 16 residues. The germline V gene encodes CDR1 MNHEY and CDR2 SVGAGI. The CDR3 sequence is CASSYGTGGNLYEQYF. CDR3 nucleotide sequence: TGTGCCAGCAGTTACGGGACAGGGGGCAATCTCTACGAGCAGTACTTC.

This clone appeared a single time. The V gene is TRBV11-2, the J gene TRBJ2-7; TRBD1 aligns across 8 bases. Losses at the gene ends were 5 bases for V and 3 bases for J; bases not matched to a gene: 9. CDR1 and CDR2 from the germline V gene are SGHAT and FQNNGV. The CDR3 spans 15 residues. The CDR3 DNA reads as TGTGCCAGCAGCCCCCGGACAGGGAAGGACTACGAGCAGTACTTC. This codes for CASSPRTGKDYEQYF.

This rearrangement joins TRBV15 to TRBJ1-4, with 7 nucleotides matching TRBD1. V shed 4 bases and J 7 bases; nucleotides not matched to a gene: 9. Germline V gene data show CDR1 as LNHNV and CDR2 as YYDKDF (reference sequence). CDR3 size: 15 residues. The CDR3 bases are TGTGCCACCAGCATGGGGAGGCAGGGGGGTGAAAAACTGTTTTTT. Amino acid sequence: CATSMGRQGGEKLFF.

This sequence joins TRBV2 and TRBJ2-1; no firm D call. CDR3 size: 11 residues. Germline V lookup: CDR1 SNHLY, CDR2 FYNNEI. The ends were cut back, 7 bases at V and 8 bases at J, with 9 bases in the middle. CDR3 sequence reads: CASTPEYEQFF. DNA for the CDR3: TGTGCCAGCACCCCGGAGTATGAGCAGTTCTTC.

This clone was observed once. The chain carries TRBV11-2 and TRBJ1-1; D possibly corresponds to TRBD1 (5 bases). Trimming pared 3 bases from V and 12 bases from J, leaving 17 bases between. The CDR3 is 13 residues long. CDR1 and CDR2 (germline): SGHAT, FQNNGV. This chain's CDR3 is CASSLERGVGTFF. The CDR3 region has the DNA TGTGCCAGCAGCTTGGAGCGGGGGGTCGGGACTTTCTTT.

The V gene is TRBV9, the J gene TRBJ2-1; D remains unclear. The CDR3 runs 13 residues. V lost 0 bases and J lost 9, with 10 bases in between. CDR1 is SGDLS and CDR2 is YYNGEE in the germline V gene. The CDR3 sequence is CASSVAQLGEQFF. The CDR3 nucleotides are TGTGCCAGCAGCGTAGCGCAGCTAGGTGAGCAGTTCTTC. The full variable domain, rest sourced from reference TRBV9 and TRBJ2-1, is DSGVTQTPKHLITATGQRVTLRCSPRSGDLSVYWYQQSLDQGLQFLIQYYNGEERAKGNILERFSAQQFPDLHSELNLSSLELGDSALYFCASSVAQLGEQFFGPGTRLTVL.

This clone occurred once. V is TRBV4-1 and J is TRBJ1-5; TRBD1 is a possible D gene (6 bases). V was cut by 0 bases and J by 4 bases, with 7 bases left in between. The CDR3 loop spans 14 amino acids. Germline assignment: CDR1 MGHRA and CDR2 YSYEKL. The DNA of the CDR3 is TGCGCCAGCAGCCAAGACAGGGGAAATCAGCCCCAGCATTTT. It encodes CASSQDRGNQPQHF.

The chain recombines TRBV9 with TRBJ1-5; a possible D gene is TRBD1 (6 bases). Germline V gene lookup returns CDR1 SGDLS and CDR2 YYNGEE. V was shortened by 9 bases and J by 6 bases, with 19 bases between the two germline ends. The CDR3 has 14 residues. The CDR3 spells CATLWSGVTQPQHF. The CDR3, as DNA: TGTGCCACCCTCTGGTCAGGGGTCACTCAGCCCCAGCATTTT.

The J gene is TRBJ2-1, the V gene TRBV3-1 (or the pseudogene TRBV3-2), with 10 bases matching TRBD1. The CDR3 extends over 14 amino acids. V lost 1 base, J lost 7 bases, and 1 base stayed unmatched. Looked up from germline, CDR1 is LGHDT and CDR2 is YNNKEL (reference sequence). The CDR3 DNA reads as TGTGCCAGCAGCCAAGGGACAGGGGGAAATGAGCAGTTCTTC. Its protein product is CASSQGTGGNEQFF.

This sequence joins TRBV15 and TRBJ1-6; 10 bases fit TRBD1. This CDR3 region has 15 residues. The trim removed 0 bases at V and 9 bases at J, leaving 2 bases unmatched. CDR1 and CDR2 from the germline V gene are LNHNV and YYDKDF (reference sequence). The CDR3 DNA follows: TGTGCCACCAGCAGAGAGGGGACAGGGGTTTCACCCCTCCACTTT. This encodes CATSREGTGVSPLHF.

V and J are TRBV7-2 and TRBJ1-2; no definite D call. This CDR3 is 14 amino acids long. V gave up 4 bases and J gave up 8 bases, with 17 bases separating them. Germline CDR1 SGHTA, CDR2 FQGNSA. For the CDR3, the DNA is TGTGCCAGCAGCTCCAACCCTGAGGGCCCCGGCTACACCTTC. Translating it yields CASSSNPEGPGYTF.

The chain is built from TRBV3-1 (or the pseudogene TRBV3-2) and TRBJ1-2; 8 bases are shared with TRBD1. The CDR3 contains 14 residues. The germline V gene encodes CDR1 LGHDT and CDR2 YNNKEL (reference sequence). Unmatched junction bases numbered 8, after V lost 3 bases and J lost 8 bases. The CDR3 sequence is CASSQDNRGRGYTF. The CDR3, as DNA: TGTGCCAGCAGCCAGGACAACAGGGGGAGAGGCTACACCTTC.

The rearrangement joins TRBV12-3 or TRBV12-4 to TRBJ1-5; D ambiguous. V was cut by 5 bases and J by 5 bases, with 10 bases left in between. The length of the CDR3 is 13 residues. The CDR3 nucleotides read TGTGCCAGCAGTCGGGCCGGGGATCAGCCCCAGCATTTT. Translated: CASSRAGDQPQHF.

The V gene is TRBV5-4, the J gene TRBJ1-1; possible D gene TRBD1, 6 bases. Per germline, CDR1 SGHNT and CDR2 YYREEE (reference sequence). V was clipped by 4 bases and J by 4 bases, with 14 bases between them. This CDR3 has 14 amino acids. This CDR3 is CASSRNRAGTEAFF. As DNA, the CDR3 is TGTGCCAGCAGCCGGAACAGGGCTGGCACTGAAGCTTTCTTT.